Listed below are T cell receptor beta chains from one sample, sequenced in a study of blood T cell repertoires in COVID-19. Produced via immunoSEQ multiplex PCR; TCRdb's table is partial and in-frame only. In the table there are some 240,000 clones, 75% to 90% of which are singletons. Material for sequencing was PBMCs or T cells enriched from blood (not recorded which). The receptors here all came from a woman aged 40 to 50 with acute COVID-19. Each CDR3 is given with its conserved first and last residue. A D gene is named only where the DNA matches it firmly. Rows give clone size only sometimes, using once, few, many, or a class for an expanded clone.

DNA | CDR3 | J | V | size | D
TGTGCCAGCAGTTACCTGCCGAGGGAGGGCTACGAGCAGTACTTC | CASSYLPREGYEQYF | TRBJ2-7 | TRBV6-2/TRBV6-3 | . | TRBD2
TGTGCCAGTAGTAGCCTAGCGGAGAACACAGATACGCAGTATTTT | CASSSLAENTDTQYF | TRBJ2-3 | TRBV19 | . | TRBD2
TGCGCCAGCAGCCAAGACTCAGGGAACCATCAGCCCCAGCATTTT | CASSQDSGNHQPQHF | TRBJ1-5 | TRBV4-1 | . | .
TGTGCCAGTTCTACGGGGAGGGTCGGTGGCTACACCTTC | CASSTGRVGGYTF | TRBJ1-2 | TRBV19 | . | .
TGTGCCAGCAGCGTAGCCCCGGCTAGCGGGTACGAGCAGTACTTC | CASSVAPASGYEQYF | TRBJ2-7 | TRBV9 | once | TRBD2
TGTGCCAGCTCACCCCCAGCTAGCGGCACAGATACGCAGTATTTT | CASSPPASGTDTQYF | TRBJ2-3 | TRBV18 | . | .
TGTGCCAGCAGAAGACAGAGCCAGCCCCAGCATTTT | CASRRQSQPQHF | TRBJ1-5 | TRBV12-3/TRBV12-4 | . | .
TGTGCCAGCGGAGGACAGGGTGGTGAGCAGTACTTC | CASGGQGGEQYF | TRBJ2-7 | TRBV2 | . | TRBD1
TGCGCCAGCAGCTTGGCGGCTAGCGCCTCCTACAATGAGCAGTTCTTC | CASSLAASASYNEQFF | TRBJ2-1 | TRBV5-1 | . | .
TGTGCCAGCAGCTTATTCAGCGGGAGGGCCTCTTACAATGAGCAGTTCTTC | CASSLFSGRASYNEQFF | TRBJ2-1 | TRBV7-8 | . | TRBD2
TGTGCCTGGAATCCTAGAGCGGGAGGTGAGCAGTTCTTC | CAWNPRAGGEQFF | TRBJ2-1 | TRBV30 | . | TRBD2
TGTGCCAGCAGCTTTTACCGGGACAGGCTCGAATCCTACGAGCAGTACTTC | CASSFYRDRLESYEQYF | TRBJ2-7 | TRBV13 | . | TRBD1
TGTGCCAGCAGCTTAATAAGGACAAGCCAAGAGACCCAGTACTTC | CASSLIRTSQETQYF | TRBJ2-5 | TRBV11-2 | . | .
TGTGCCAGTAGTATGGGAGGGTCAGGCCAGCCCCAGCATTTT | CASSMGGSGQPQHF | TRBJ1-5 | TRBV19 | . | .
TGTGCCAGCAGAAGAGCGGGATTGAGCACAGATACGCAGTATTTT | CASRRAGLSTDTQYF | TRBJ2-3 | TRBV11-2 | . | TRBD2
TGTGCCAGCAGCCAAGGCTTGACTAGCGGAGGACAAGAGACCCAGTACTTC | CASSQGLTSGGQETQYF | TRBJ2-5 | TRBV3-1/TRBV3-2 | . | TRBD2
TGTGCCAGCAGTACTAGCGGGAACACCGGGGAGCTGTTTTTT | CASSTSGNTGELFF | TRBJ2-2 | TRBV2 | . | TRBD2
TGTGCCAGCAGCTTGGTGCAGGATCCGAACACCGGGGAGCTGTTTTTT | CASSLVQDPNTGELFF | TRBJ2-2 | TRBV5-8 | . | .
TGTGCCAGCAGTGAAGAGACAGGGAGGCATGAAAAACTGTTTTTT | CASSEETGRHEKLFF | TRBJ1-4 | TRBV25-1 | . | TRBD1
TGCGCCAGCAGTGAGGCTAGCGGGAGCTACGAGCAGTACTTC | CASSEASGSYEQYF | TRBJ2-7 | TRBV10-1 | . | TRBD2
TGTGCCAGCAGCCAGGGTATTCGGAGGTCAGGTGAAGCTTTCTTT | CASSQGIRRSGEAFF | TRBJ1-1 | TRBV4-2 | once | .
TGTGCCAGTAGTTCTTGGGGCCCTGGGGCCAACGTCCTGACTTTC | CASSSWGPGANVLTF | TRBJ2-6 | TRBV19 | . | .
TGTGCCAGCAGCACATACGGGCAGGGTGAGCAGTTCTTC | CASSTYGQGEQFF | TRBJ2-1 | TRBV12-3/TRBV12-4 | once | .
TGTGCCAGCAGCTTCGGTATAGAAAAACTGTTTTTT | CASSFGIEKLFF | TRBJ1-4 | TRBV11-3 | . | .
TGTGCCAGCAGCCCGGGACTAGCGGACGCTTTCGAGCAGTTCTTC | CASSPGLADAFEQFF | TRBJ2-1 | TRBV9 | . | TRBD2
TGCGCCAGCAGCTTGGCCACCGGAACTAGCGGGCCTGCGGAGACCCAGTACTTC | CASSLATGTSGPAETQYF | TRBJ2-5 | TRBV5-1 | . | TRBD2
TGTGCCAGCAGTTCAAATGAACAGGGGCCCGAGGATTCACCCCTCCACTTT | CASSSNEQGPEDSPLHF | TRBJ1-6 | TRBV7-9 | . | TRBD1
TGCGCCAGCAGCCAAACGCTAGCCTCCACTGAGACAGATACGCAGTATTTT | CASSQTLASTETDTQYF | TRBJ2-3 | TRBV4-1 | . | .
TGTGCCAGCAGCCGAGAGCGGACCGGGGAGCTGTTTTTT | CASSRERTGELFF | TRBJ2-2 | TRBV11-3 | few | .
TGTGCCAGCAGCCAAGGCTCTTTTGCTATAACAGATACGCAGTATTTT | CASSQGSFAITDTQYF | TRBJ2-3 | TRBV3-1/TRBV3-2 | . | .
TGCGCCAGCAGCCAAGATCGAATGAGGGAAAGGTATGAGCAGTACTTC | CASSQDRMRERYEQYF | TRBJ2-7 | TRBV4-1 | . | .
TGTGCCAGCAGTCCCCGGACAGACTATGGCTACACCTTC | CASSPRTDYGYTF | TRBJ1-2 | TRBV28 | . | .